One and the same sample provided the 27 T cell receptor beta chains below, sequenced in a study of beta chain features in type 1 diabetes. The investigators reverse transcribed all of the isolated RNA, so they sequenced expressed TCRB transcripts. TCRdb keeps only in-frame clones here, not all; method: immunoSEQ multiplex PCR. The sample gives about 930,000 clones, roughly a sixth of which show up once; 0.02% to 0.03% is in the top ten. The sequenced sample was naive CD4+ T cells from blood. The source is a woman between 18 and 29 years old in good health.

This rearrangement joins TRBV1 to TRBJ2-6; TRBD2, as called in the table, went unchecked against the DNA. TRBV1 is tagged as a pseudogene. CDR3 size: 21 residues. The CDR3 loop reads CTSSHKARGLIQGSGANVLTF. CDR3 nucleotide sequence: TGCACCAGCAGCCACAAAGCCCGAGGACTTATTCAAGGCTCTGGGGCCAACGTCCTGACTTTC.

V usage is TRBV2 and J usage is TRBJ2-2, with D tentatively TRBD1 or TRBD2 (5 bases each). The germline CDR1 and CDR2 sequences are SNHLY and FYNNEI. The V end was cut by 10 bases, the J end by 4 bases, with 16 bases between. The CDR3 contains 14 residues. The CDR3 nucleotides are TGTGCCACCGGGGAGCAGGGCGGCACCGGGGAGCTGTTTTTT. It codes for CATGEQGGTGELFF.

The CDR3 protein is CASSQQGVPQETQYF. In DNA form, the CDR3 reads TGTGCCAGCAGTCAGCAGGGGGTGCCACAAGAGACCCAGTACTTC. J is TRBJ2-5 and V is TRBV2, with 7 positions matching TRBD1. The V gene's germline CDR1 is SNHLY and CDR2 FYNNEI. J was trimmed by 2 bases and V by 5 bases; bases with no gene match: 8. This CDR3 is 15 amino acids long.

Only a few counts were recorded for this clone. V gene TRBV6-5 combines with J gene TRBJ2-5; 8 bases line up with TRBD1. CDR3 length equals 14 residues. Germline loops: CDR1 MNHEY, CDR2 SVGAGI. V shed 6 bases, J shed 2 bases, and the junction held 5 bases outside the gene matches. CDR3 DNA: TGTGCCAGCAGCCCGGACAGGGCACAAGAGACCCAGTACTTC. Translating it yields CASSPDRAQETQYF.

This clone was seen more than once but under ten times. This chain uses TRBV7-9 with TRBJ2-1, with 12 bases matching TRBD2. The ends lost 11 bases at V and 0 bases at J; junction bases unmatched: 8. Germline V gene data show CDR1 as SEHNR and CDR2 as FQNEAQ (reference sequence). CDR3 size: 16 residues. The CDR3 sequence: CASLAGGPRSYNEQFF. CDR3 bases: TGTGCCTCACTAGCGGGAGGACCTCGCTCCTACAATGAGCAGTTCTTC.

This clone appeared a few times. This chain links TRBV2 with TRBJ2-1, with D possibly being TRBD1 (5 bases). The CDR3 runs to 15 residues. The V gene's germline CDR1 is SNHLY and CDR2 FYNNEI. The ends were cut back, 7 bases at V and 0 bases at J, with 13 bases in the middle. The CDR3 loop is CASKGYKSSYNEQFF. The CDR3 region has the DNA TGTGCCAGCAAGGGGTACAAGAGCTCCTACAATGAGCAGTTCTTC.

The chain links TRBV6-6 to TRBJ2-5; no clear D. The DNA matches TRBJ2-7 better at its end, which makes the J call doubtful. Germline V gives CDR1 MNHNY, CDR2 SVGAGI (reference sequence). This CDR3 contains 14 residues. CDR3 protein: CASSYPRHGNEQYF. The CDR3 DNA reads as TGTGCCAGCAGTTACCCTCGGCATGGAAACGAGCAGTACTTC.

To note about this clone: This CDR3 is also generated by other DNA sequences in the sample. The DNA of the CDR3 is TGTGCCAGCAGTTACTCTGGTACCTACGAGCAGTACTTC. It yields the protein CASSYSGTYEQYF. The chain couples TRBV6-5 to TRBJ2-7; D not certain. CDR3 length: 13 residues. Germline V gene data show CDR1 as MNHEY and CDR2 as SVGAGI. V shed 0 bases and J shed 2 bases, with 5 bases lying between them.

The chain combines TRBV28 with TRBJ1-2, with D tentatively TRBD1 (5 bases). This CDR3 contains 13 residues. The ends were cut back, 5 bases at V and 4 bases at J, with 11 bases in the middle. Germline CDR1 is MDHEN and CDR2 is SYDVKM. CDR3 in DNA: TGTGCCAGCAGTCCAGGGAGTCGCTATGGCTACACCTTC. Its translation is CASSPGSRYGYTF.

This clone was seen ten or more times. This rearrangement joins TRBV7-2 to TRBJ2-4, with 14 positions matching TRBD2. The CDR3 is 15 residues long. Germline V gene lookup returns CDR1 SGHTA and CDR2 FQGNSA. The V and J ends lost 5 bases and 6 bases, in that order; junction bases with no gene match: 3. This CDR3 is CASSMTSGRGNIQYF. The CDR3 DNA reads TGTGCCAGCAGCATGACTAGCGGGAGGGGAAACATTCAGTACTTC.

CDR3 bases: TGTGCCACCAGCAGCTCGTCGGCAGGAAAATACGAGCAGTACTTC. This encodes CATSSSSAGKYEQYF. The rearrangement uses TRBV15 and TRBJ2-5; no clear D gene. The last part of the DNA fits TRBJ2-7 better; the J call may be wrong. The CDR3 runs to 15 residues. Germline V lookup: CDR1 LNHNV, CDR2 YYDKDF (reference sequence).

The V call is TRBV7-2, the J call TRBJ2-7, with unresolved D. Trimming pared 3 bases from V and 0 bases from J, leaving 9 bases between. CDR3 length: 14 residues. The germline CDR1 and CDR2 sequences are SGHTA and FQGNSA. The CDR3 sequence: CASSFSSSSYEQYF. The CDR3 coding sequence is TGTGCCAGCAGCTTTAGCTCGAGCTCCTACGAGCAGTACTTC. The complete variable domain, with remaining parts taken from reference TRBV7-2 and TRBJ2-7, reads GAGVSQSPSNKVTEKGKDVELRCDPISGHTALYWYRQSLGQGLEFLIYFQGNSAPDKSGLPSDRFSAERTGGSVSTLTIQRTQQEDSAVYLCASSFSSSSYEQYFGPGTRLTVT.

The V and J genes are TRBV19 and TRBJ2-4; 9 nucleotides align to TRBD2. Per germline, CDR1 LNHDA and CDR2 SQIVND (reference sequence). The V and J ends lost 5 bases and 0 bases, in that order; junction bases with no gene match: 2. The CDR3 runs 15 residues. The CDR3 sequence is CASSLLAGAKNIQYF. In nucleotides, the CDR3 is TGTGCCAGTAGTTTACTAGCGGGAGCCAAAAACATTCAGTACTTC.

This rearrangement joins TRBV23-1 to TRBJ2-7; tentatively, D is TRBD1 (5 bases). TRBV23-1 is treated as an ORF (open reading frame) with a function not yet certain. CDR3 size: 17 residues. Trimming removed 0 bases at V and 3 bases at J, with 18 bases between. The CDR3 DNA reads TGCGCCAGCAGTCAATCAGGGGTCGAGCAAGGCCACTACGAGCAGTACTTC. Protein product: CASSQSGVEQGHYEQYF.

This clone was seen a handful of times. V gene TRBV21-1 combines with J gene TRBJ2-7; whether TRBD1, the table's D call, matches the DNA was not checked. TRBV21-1 is a recognized pseudogene. This CDR3 is 16 amino acids long. CDR3 DNA: TGTGCCAGCAGCGAACCGGGACAGCACTATTCCTACGAGCAGTACTTC. Translated: CASSEPGQHYSYEQYF.

This clone was counted only a few times. J is TRBJ2-7 and V is TRBV29-1, with TRBD2 identical over 8 bases. J was trimmed by 0 bases and V by 5 bases; bases with no gene match: 6. Germline V lookup: CDR1 SQVTM, CDR2 ANQGSEA. The CDR3 is 14 residues long. CDR3 sequence (DNA): TGCAGCGTTAAGACTAGCGAACCCTCCTACGAGCAGTACTTC. It yields the protein CSVKTSEPSYEQYF.

This clone has only a few counts. Other DNA sequences from this sample encode an identical CDR3 as well. The V and J genes are TRBV7-2 and TRBJ2-3, with 10 nucleotides matching TRBD2. The CDR3 is made up of 16 amino acids. CDR1 and CDR2 from the germline V gene are SGHTA and FQGNSA. V lost 5 bases, J lost 0 bases, and 5 bases stayed unmatched. CDR3 sequence: CASSLQAGGSTDTQYF. The CDR3 DNA sequence: TGTGCCAGCAGCCTCCAAGCGGGAGGGAGCACAGATACGCAGTATTTT.

This clone was found a few times. The chain recombines TRBV28 with TRBJ1-2, with D perhaps matching TRBD1 (6 bases). With 10 bases removed from V and 6 bases from J, the gap between germline ends came to 18 bases. Germline V CDR1 and CDR2: MDHEN, SYDVKM. The CDR3 runs 13 residues. This CDR3 reads CATRIGRGNGYTF. CDR3 DNA sequence: TGTGCCACCAGGATAGGCAGGGGCAATGGCTACACCTTC.

The chain links TRBV27 to TRBJ2-7; D is undetermined. The CDR3 covers 11 residues. The V and J ends lost 5 bases and 6 bases respectively, with 8 bases between them. From germline, CDR1 is MNHEY and CDR2 SMNVEV (reference sequence). CDR3 sequence: CASSPAAEQYF. For the CDR3, the DNA is TGTGCCAGCAGTCCCGCGGCCGAGCAGTACTTC.

The DNA for the CDR3 is TGTGCCAGCAGTTTCTCCACTTCGACAGGAGTCTACGAGCAGTACTTC. Amino acid sequence: CASSFSTSTGVYEQYF. The gene calls are TRBV28 and TRBJ2-7; possibly TRBD1 for D (6 bases). V lost 3 bases, J lost 3 bases, and 18 bases lay in between. Germline CDR1 reads MDHEN; CDR2 reads SYDVKM. The CDR3 sequence is 16 residues long.

The rearrangement joins TRBV10-3 to TRBJ2-3; D gene uncertain. Germline V gene lookup returns CDR1 ENHRY and CDR2 SYGVKD. This CDR3 is 12 amino acids long. Trimming removed 5 bases from V and 0 bases from J, with 3 bases in between. CDR3 protein: CAISYSTDTQYF. The CDR3 DNA is TGTGCCATCAGTTATAGCACAGATACGCAGTATTTT.

The gene calls are TRBV4-3 and TRBJ1-6; 7 nucleotides align to TRBD1. CDR3 length equals 16 residues. Unmatched junction bases numbered 10, after V lost 3 bases and J lost 8 bases. The germline gives CDR1 LGHNA, CDR2 YSLEER. The CDR3 nucleotides are TGCGCCAGCAGCCAGCTAGCGGGACAGCGAGATTCACCCCTCCACTTT. Protein product: CASSQLAGQRDSPLHF.

This chain links TRBV9 with TRBJ1-5; the match to TRBD1 covers 10 bases. V lost 5 bases, J lost 7 bases, and 6 bases stayed unmatched. The CDR3 runs to 14 residues. From germline, CDR1 is SGDLS and CDR2 YYNGEE. CDR3 residues: CASRGTGESQPQHF. CDR3 DNA: TGTGCCAGCAGGGGGACAGGGGAATCACAGCCCCAGCATTTT. The full variable domain, completed using reference TRBV9 and TRBJ1-5, is DSGVTQTPKHLITATGQRVTLRCSPRSGDLSVYWYQQSLDQGLQFLIQYYNGEERAKGNILERFSAQQFPDLHSELNLSSLELGDSALYFCASRGTGESQPQHFGDGTRLSIL.

This clone was seen a few times. This rearrangement joins TRBV10-3 to TRBJ1-5; D is unresolved. V was pared by 0 bases and J by 7 bases, with 13 bases between. The CDR3 is 15 amino acids. Per the germline V gene, CDR1 is ENHRY and CDR2 is SYGVKD. DNA of the CDR3: TGTGCCATCAGTGAGTCGAACGGGGTGGTCCAGCCCCAGCATTTT. This gives the protein CAISESNGVVQPQHF.

This sequence joins TRBV7-9 and TRBJ1-5, with D possibly being TRBD1 (6 bases). Per germline, CDR1 SEHNR and CDR2 FQNEAQ (reference sequence). The length of the CDR3 is 17 residues. Trimming pared 2 bases from V and 6 bases from J, leaving 20 bases between. The CDR3 region has the DNA TGTGCCAGCAGCTTATGGAGGGGGGCTGAGTTTGGTCAGCCCCAGCATTTT. Encoded protein: CASSLWRGAEFGQPQHF. The complete variable domain, with remaining parts taken from reference TRBV7-9 and TRBJ1-5, reads DTGVSQNPRHKITKRGQNVTFRCDPISEHNRLYWYRQTLGQGPEFLTYFQNEAQLEKSRLLSDRFSAERPKGSFSTLEIQRTEQGDSAMYLCASSLWRGAEFGQPQHFGDGTRLSIL.

This clone was seen more than once but under ten times. The chain carries TRBV6-6 and TRBJ2-1, with 7 bases matching TRBD1. Germline CDR1 is MNHNY and CDR2 is SVGAGI (reference sequence). The CDR3 totals 15 residues. Losses at the gene ends were 5 bases for V and 3 bases for J; bases not matched to a gene: 7. CDR3 amino acids: CASSPQWDSYNEQFF. CDR3 nucleotide sequence: TGTGCCAGCAGTCCGCAGTGGGACAGCTACAATGAGCAGTTCTTC.

This clone was picked up a small number of times. Other nucleotide sequences from this sample produce the same CDR3. The chain uses TRBV2 and TRBJ2-2; TRBD2 is a possible D gene (5 bases). The CDR3 extends over 14 amino acids. The V and J ends lost 6 bases and 1 base respectively, with 9 bases between them. From germline, CDR1 is SNHLY and CDR2 FYNNEI. The CDR3 nucleotides read TGTGCCAGCAGACTAGAAAAGAACACCGGGGAGCTGTTTTTT. Its translation: CASRLEKNTGELFF.